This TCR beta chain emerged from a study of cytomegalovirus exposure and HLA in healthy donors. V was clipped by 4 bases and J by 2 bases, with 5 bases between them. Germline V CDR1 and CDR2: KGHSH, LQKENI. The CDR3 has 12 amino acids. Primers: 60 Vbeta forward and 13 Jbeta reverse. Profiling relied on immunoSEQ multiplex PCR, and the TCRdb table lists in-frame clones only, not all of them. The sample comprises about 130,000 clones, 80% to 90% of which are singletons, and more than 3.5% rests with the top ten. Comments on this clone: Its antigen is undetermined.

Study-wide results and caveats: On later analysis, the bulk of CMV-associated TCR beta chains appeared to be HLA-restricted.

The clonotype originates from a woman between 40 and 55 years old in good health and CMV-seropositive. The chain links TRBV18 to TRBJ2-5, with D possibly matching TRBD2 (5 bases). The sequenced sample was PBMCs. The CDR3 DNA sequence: TGTGCCAGCTCACGACTACAAGAGACCCAGTACTTC. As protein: CASSRLQETQYF. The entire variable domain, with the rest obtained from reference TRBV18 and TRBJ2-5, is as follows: NAGVMQNPRHLVRRRGQEARLRCSPMKGHSHVYWYRQLPEEGLKFMVYLQKENIIDESGMPKERFSAEFPKEGPSILRIQQVVRGDSAAYFCASSRLQETQYFGPGTRLLVL.